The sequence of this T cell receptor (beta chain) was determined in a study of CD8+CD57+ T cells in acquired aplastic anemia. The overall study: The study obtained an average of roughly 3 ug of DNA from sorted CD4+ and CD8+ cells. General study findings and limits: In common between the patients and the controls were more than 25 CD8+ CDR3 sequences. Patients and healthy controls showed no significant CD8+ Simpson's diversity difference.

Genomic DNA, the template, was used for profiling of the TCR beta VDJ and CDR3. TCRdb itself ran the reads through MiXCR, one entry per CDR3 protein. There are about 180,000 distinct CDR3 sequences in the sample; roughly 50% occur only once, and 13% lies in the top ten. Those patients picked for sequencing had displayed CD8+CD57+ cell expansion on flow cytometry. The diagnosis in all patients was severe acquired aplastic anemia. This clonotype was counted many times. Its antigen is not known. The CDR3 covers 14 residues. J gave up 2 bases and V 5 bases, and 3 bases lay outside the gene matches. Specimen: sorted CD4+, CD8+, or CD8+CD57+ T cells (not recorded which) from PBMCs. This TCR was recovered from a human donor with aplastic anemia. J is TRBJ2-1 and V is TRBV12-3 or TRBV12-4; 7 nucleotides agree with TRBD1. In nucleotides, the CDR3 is TGTGCCAGCAGTCCGGGGACAGCCTACAATGAGCAGTTCTTC. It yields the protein CASSPGTAYNEQFF.